This TCR beta chain was captured in a study of response to subunit inactivated influenza vaccine. Study-level results: There was a suggestion from the authors that each seasonal influenza vaccination recruits few new T cells.

Germline assignment: CDR1 KGHSH and CDR2 LQKENI. Trimming removed 5 bases at V and 4 bases at J, with 17 bases between. This CDR3 has 15 amino acids. This clonotype was seen at least ten times. Its antigen is still unknown. A single record per CDR3 protein comes from TCRdb applying MiXCR to the RT-PCR reads. In the table there are just over 300,000 distinct CDR3 sequences, 22% of which are singletons. This TCR was sampled from a man between 50 and 69 years old who received an inactivated influenza vaccine. The sequences come from PBMCs from blood, collected 21 months after vaccination. The rearrangement uses TRBV18 and TRBJ1-1; D is ambiguous. This chain's CDR3 is CASSSPGPRVTEAFF. For the CDR3, the DNA is TGTGCCAGCTCATCTCCGGGTCCTAGGGTCACTGAAGCTTTCTTT. Looking up the rest from reference TRBV18 and TRBJ1-1 gives the full variable domain: NAGVMQNPRHLVRRRGQEARLRCSPMKGHSHVYWYRQLPEEGLKFMVYLQKENIIDESGMPKERFSAEFPKEGPSILRIQQVVRGDSAAYFCASSSPGPRVTEAFFGQGTRLTVV.